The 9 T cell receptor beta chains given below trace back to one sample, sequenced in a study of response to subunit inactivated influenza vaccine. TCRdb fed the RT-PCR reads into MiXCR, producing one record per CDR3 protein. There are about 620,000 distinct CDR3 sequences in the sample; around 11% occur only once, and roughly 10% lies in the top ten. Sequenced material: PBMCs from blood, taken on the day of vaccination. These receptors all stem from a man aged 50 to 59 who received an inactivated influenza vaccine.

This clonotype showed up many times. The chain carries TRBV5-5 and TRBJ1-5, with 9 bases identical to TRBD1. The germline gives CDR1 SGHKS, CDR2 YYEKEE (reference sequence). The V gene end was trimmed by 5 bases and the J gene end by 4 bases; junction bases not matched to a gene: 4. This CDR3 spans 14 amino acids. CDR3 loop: CASSWGTGNQPQHF. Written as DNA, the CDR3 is TGTGCCAGCAGTTGGGGGACAGGGAATCAGCCCCAGCATTTT.

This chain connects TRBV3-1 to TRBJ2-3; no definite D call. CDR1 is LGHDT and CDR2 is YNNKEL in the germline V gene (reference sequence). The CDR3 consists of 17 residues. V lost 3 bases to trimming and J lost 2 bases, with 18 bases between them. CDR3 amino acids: CASSHRIRTQATDTQYF. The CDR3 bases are TGTGCCAGCAGCCACCGAATTCGGACCCAGGCCACAGATACGCAGTATTTT.

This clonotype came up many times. CDR3 in amino acids: CASSFRAGPTNEQFF. The CDR3 DNA is TGTGCCAGCAGCTTCAGGGCGGGACCTACCAATGAGCAGTTCTTC. The rearrangement links TRBV11-2 to TRBJ2-1, with TRBD2 as a possible D gene (6 bases). CDR3 length: 15 amino acids. V was trimmed by 3 bases and J by 6 bases, leaving 15 bases between them. CDR1 and CDR2 from the germline V gene are SGHAT and FQNNGV.

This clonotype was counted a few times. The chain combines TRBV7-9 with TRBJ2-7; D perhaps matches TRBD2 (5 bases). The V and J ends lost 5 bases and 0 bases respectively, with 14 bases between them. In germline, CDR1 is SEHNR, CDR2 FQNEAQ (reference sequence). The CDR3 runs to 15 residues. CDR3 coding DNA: TGTGCCAGCAGCCCGGCTGAGGGAAGCTCCTACGAGCAGTACTTC. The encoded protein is CASSPAEGSSYEQYF.

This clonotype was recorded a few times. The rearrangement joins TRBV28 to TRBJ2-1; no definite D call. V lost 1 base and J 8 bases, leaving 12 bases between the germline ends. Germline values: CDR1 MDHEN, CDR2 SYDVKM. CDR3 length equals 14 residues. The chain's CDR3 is CASSLYGRSDEQFF. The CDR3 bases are TGTGCCAGCAGTTTATATGGCAGGTCCGATGAGCAGTTCTTC.

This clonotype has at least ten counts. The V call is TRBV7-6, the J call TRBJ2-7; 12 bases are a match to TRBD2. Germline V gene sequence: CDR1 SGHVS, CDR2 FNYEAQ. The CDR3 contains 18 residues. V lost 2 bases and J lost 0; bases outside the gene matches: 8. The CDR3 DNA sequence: TGTGCCAGCAGCTTAACTGTCGGGACTAGCGGGCGCTCCTACGAGCAGTACTTC. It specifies CASSLTVGTSGRSYEQYF.

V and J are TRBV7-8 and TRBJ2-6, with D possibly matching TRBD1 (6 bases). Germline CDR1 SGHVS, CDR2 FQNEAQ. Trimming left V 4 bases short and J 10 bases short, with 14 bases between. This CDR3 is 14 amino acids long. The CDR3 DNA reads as TGTGCCAGCAGCTCTATGGGACAAAGGAACGTCCTGACTTTC. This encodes CASSSMGQRNVLTF.

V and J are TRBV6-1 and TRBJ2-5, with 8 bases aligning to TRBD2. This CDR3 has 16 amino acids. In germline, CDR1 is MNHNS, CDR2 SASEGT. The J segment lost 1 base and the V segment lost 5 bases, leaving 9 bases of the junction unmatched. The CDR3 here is CASSPLSGTSQETQYF. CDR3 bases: TGTGCCAGCAGTCCACTGTCAGGGACTAGCCAAGAGACCCAGTACTTC.

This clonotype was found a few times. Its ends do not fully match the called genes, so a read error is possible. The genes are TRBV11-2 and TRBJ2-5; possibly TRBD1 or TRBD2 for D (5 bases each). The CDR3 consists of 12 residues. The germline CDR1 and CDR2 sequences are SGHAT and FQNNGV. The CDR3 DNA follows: TGTGCCAGCAGCCATGAGGTCGGGACCCGGTACTTC. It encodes CASSHEVGTRYF.